This is a list of T cell receptor beta chains from one sample in a study of cytomegalovirus exposure and HLA in healthy donors. TCRdb's table, derived via immunoSEQ multiplex PCR, lists solely in-frame clones and lacks some. Seen here are about 190,000 clones, about 82% observed once, and the top ten hold approximately 1.5%. The sample comprised PBMCs. These receptors were taken from a woman aged 18-30 years in good health and CMV-seronegative. CDR3s include the opening cysteine and the closing phenylalanine or tryptophan. The order of the fields is V gene, CDR3 protein.

TRBV9 CASSHGRSEAFF
TRBV27 CASSFSTRSTDTQYF
TRBV5-1 CASSLLPNTGELFF
TRBV27 CASRGAGTPDGYTF
TRBV7-6 CASSFDGGAEAFF
TRBV6-1 CASSDAEVGDRANYGYTF
TRBV10-3 CAISSTTGLNTEAFF
TRBV6-5 CASSYARQETQYF
TRBV19 CASSFSAGHYEQYF
TRBV5-4 CASSLGPVGANTGELFF
TRBV9 CASSALGRGELFF
TRBV13 CASSSRPWEDSYEQYF
TRBV27 CASSPTESYEQYF
TRBV18 CASSRDGGDTEAFF
TRBV9 CASSEGGGGNEKLFF
TRBV7-9 CASSRRTLNTEAFF
TRBV7-9 CASRTGYNEKLFF
TRBV6-5 CASSYFRGSGANVLTF
TRBV5-1 CASSLEGTSPSGEQFF
TRBV30 CAWSLQPGHHTEAFF
TRBV11-2 CASSPRDSNEKLFF
TRBV9 CASSVGGNDSPLHF
TRBV10-2 CASSERGTSMDTQYF
TRBV6-5 CASSYQPAREETQYF